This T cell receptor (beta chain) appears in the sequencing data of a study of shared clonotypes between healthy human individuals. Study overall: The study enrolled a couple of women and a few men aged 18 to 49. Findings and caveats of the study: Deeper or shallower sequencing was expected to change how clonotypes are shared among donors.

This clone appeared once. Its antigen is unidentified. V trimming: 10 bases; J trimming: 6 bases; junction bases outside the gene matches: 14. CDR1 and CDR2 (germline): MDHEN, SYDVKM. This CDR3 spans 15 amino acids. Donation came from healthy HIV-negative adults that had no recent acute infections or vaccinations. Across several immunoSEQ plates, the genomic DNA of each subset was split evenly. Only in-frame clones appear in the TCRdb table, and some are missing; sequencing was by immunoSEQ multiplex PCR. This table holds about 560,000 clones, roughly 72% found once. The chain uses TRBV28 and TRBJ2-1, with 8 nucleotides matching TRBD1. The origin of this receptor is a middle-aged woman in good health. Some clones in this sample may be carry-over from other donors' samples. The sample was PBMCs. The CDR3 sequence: CATAIGTGRGNEQFF. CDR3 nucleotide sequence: TGTGCCACCGCGATAGGGACAGGCCGGGGCAATGAGCAGTTCTTC.